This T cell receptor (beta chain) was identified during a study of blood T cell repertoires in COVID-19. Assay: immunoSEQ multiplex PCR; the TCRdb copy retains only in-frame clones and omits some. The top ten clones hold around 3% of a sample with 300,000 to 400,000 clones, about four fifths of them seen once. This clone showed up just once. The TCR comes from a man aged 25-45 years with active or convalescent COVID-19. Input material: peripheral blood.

The CDR3, as DNA: TGTGCCAGCAGCCCAGGGGAGAGGGAATCACCCCTCCACTTT. Translated: CASSPGERESPLHF. The gene calls are TRBV6-5 and TRBJ1-6; tentatively, D is TRBD1 (6 bases). V lost 6 bases to trimming and J lost 10 bases, with 16 bases between them. The CDR3 spans 14 residues. Germline V gives CDR1 MNHEY, CDR2 SVGAGI.